The sequence of this T cell receptor (beta chain) was determined in a study of CD8+ T cells in alopecia areata. Broader study findings: Scalp sequencing also captures normal skin's resident alphabeta T cells.

Treatment described: oral pan-JAK inhibitor, 5-10 mg twice daily. cDNA prepared by RNA extraction and subsequent reverse transcription served as the template for sequencing. The protocol was immunoSEQ multiplex PCR, while the TCRdb copy is restricted to in-frame clones and leaves out a portion. The repertoire consists of 120,000 or so clones, with 61% occurring once and the leading ten covering around 5.7%. The germline V and J ends were trimmed by 0 bases and 0 bases, with 4 bases remaining between them. Germline lookup yields CDR1 SNHLY and CDR2 FYNNEI. This CDR3 contains 14 residues. Of note for this clone: The antigen is undetermined.

The TCR originated in a human donor with alopecia areata. The chain joins TRBV2 to TRBJ2-3, with D hard to call. The sequences come from CD4+ T cells sorted from blood, collected at week 4, from a patient treated with tofacitinib. CDR3 loop: CASSEAGSTDTQYF. The DNA for the CDR3 is TGTGCCAGCAGTGAAGCGGGTAGCACAGATACGCAGTATTTT.